One sample yielded the 18 T cell receptor beta chains listed below, sequenced in a study of cytomegalovirus exposure and HLA in healthy donors. Primers included in the PCR were 60 Vbeta and 13 Jbeta primers. Using immunoSEQ multiplex PCR, the repertoire was profiled, and TCRdb retains in-frame clones only, with some absent. Of 95,000 to 150,000 clones listed, 77% are singletons. The specimen was PBMCs. These receptors came from a man younger than 30 in good health and CMV-seropositive.

The gene calls are TRBV28 and TRBJ1-1; the match to TRBD1 covers 8 bases. The CDR3 is 15 amino acids. The junction had 5 bases not matched to a gene; V was cut back by 5 bases and J by 0 bases. Germline values: CDR1 MDHEN, CDR2 SYDVKM. The chain's CDR3 is CASSPPRGLNTEAFF. Written as DNA, the CDR3 is TGTGCCAGCAGTCCCCCCAGGGGGCTGAACACTGAAGCTTTCTTT.

This clone was found once. The CDR3 loop is CASSPERTDANYGYTF. The CDR3 DNA reads TGTGCCAGCAGCCCGGAGCGGACAGATGCTAACTATGGCTACACCTTC. The rearrangement links TRBV7-9 to TRBJ1-2, with TRBD1 as a possible D gene (6 bases). Germline values: CDR1 SEHNR, CDR2 FQNEAQ (reference sequence). The V end was cut by 5 bases, the J end by 0 bases, with 16 bases between. The CDR3 has 16 amino acids.

The chain joins TRBV18 to TRBJ1-1; D call uncertain. CDR3 length: 14 residues. CDR1 and CDR2 (germline): KGHSH, LQKENI. V shed 3 bases and J shed 1 base, with 9 bases lying between them. The CDR3 DNA follows: TGTGCCAGCTCACCGGATCGCGGGAACACTGAAGCTTTCTTT. Translated: CASSPDRGNTEAFF.

The chain couples TRBV5-1 to TRBJ2-3; unclear D gene. The ends were cut back, 0 bases at V and 4 bases at J, with 9 bases in the middle. Germline V gives CDR1 SGHRS, CDR2 YFSETQ. CDR3 size: 14 residues. DNA for the CDR3: TGCGCCAGCAGCTTGGCGGTCTCACCAGATACGCAGTATTTT. Its protein product is CASSLAVSPDTQYF.

The chain couples TRBV30 to TRBJ1-1, with D uncertain. The germline V and J ends were trimmed by 1 base and 5 bases, with 8 bases remaining between them. In germline, CDR1 is GTSNPN, CDR2 SVGIG (reference sequence). The CDR3 consists of 12 residues. CDR3 sequence reads: CAWSEPWTEAFF. The CDR3 bases are TGTGCCTGGAGTGAGCCTTGGACTGAAGCTTTCTTT. Full variable domain (rest looked up from reference TRBV30 and TRBJ1-1): SQTIHQWPATLVQPVGSPLSLECTVEGTSNPNLYWYRQAAGRGLQLLFYSVGIGQISSEVPQNLSASRPQDRQFILSSKKLLLSDSGFYLCAWSEPWTEAFFGQGTRLTVV.

Within the sample, this clone is medium-sized. This sequence joins TRBV5-8 and TRBJ2-7, with D possibly matching TRBD1 (6 bases). Trimming shortened V by 3 bases and J by 6 bases, and 25 bases separated the two germline ends. CDR1 is SGHTS and CDR2 is YDEGEE in the germline V gene. This CDR3 has 17 residues. CDR3 protein: CASSYLIRTVDRIEQYF. CDR3 sequence (DNA): TGTGCCAGCAGCTACTTAATCCGGACAGTAGACCGTATCGAGCAGTACTTC.

The rearrangement uses TRBV7-3 and TRBJ2-5; D uncertain. Germline V gives CDR1 SGHTA, CDR2 FQGTGA. Trimming removed 5 bases from V and 2 bases from J, with 9 bases in between. This CDR3 is built from 13 residues. The CDR3 DNA reads TGTGCCAGCAGCCGAACACCACAAGAGACCCAGTACTTC. Protein product: CASSRTPQETQYF.

This sequence joins TRBV27 and TRBJ1-1; no reliable D call. CDR1 and CDR2 (germline): MNHEY, SMNVEV (reference sequence). V was shortened by 3 bases and J by 0 bases, with 14 bases between the two germline ends. This CDR3 region has 16 residues. The CDR3 region is CASSLGQSFMNTEAFF. The CDR3 nucleotides read TGTGCCAGCAGTTTGGGCCAGAGCTTCATGAACACTGAAGCTTTCTTT.

This clone was found once. This chain uses TRBV4-1 with TRBJ1-3, with 8 bases identical to TRBD1. Germline CDR1 is MGHRA and CDR2 is YSYEKL. The CDR3 length is 17 residues. Trimming cost V 3 bases and J 4 bases; bases outside gene matches: 11. The DNA for the CDR3 is TGCGCCAGCAGCCACCCCCGACAGGGGATGGCAGGAAACACCATATATTTT. Amino acids: CASSHPRQGMAGNTIYF.

CDR3 nucleotide sequence: TGTGCCAGCAGTTTGTCAGCGGGGGGGGCCAATGAGCAGTTCTTC. It codes for CASSLSAGGANEQFF. The chain recombines TRBV27 with TRBJ2-1; 10 bases are shared with TRBD2. This CDR3 is built from 15 residues. V dropped 3 bases and J dropped 6; count of bases not matched to a gene: 5. Germline V gene data show CDR1 as MNHEY and CDR2 as SMNVEV (reference sequence).

The chain has TRBV27 and TRBJ1-1, with D maybe TRBD1 (5 bases). CDR3 size: 13 residues. The germline gives CDR1 MNHEY, CDR2 SMNVEV (reference sequence). Trimming shortened V by 3 bases and J by 5 bases, and 10 bases separated the two germline ends. The CDR3 is CASSFGGWTEAFF. The CDR3 nucleotides are TGTGCCAGCAGTTTCGGGGGATGGACTGAAGCTTTCTTT.

This clone was counted a single time. This sequence joins TRBV7-9 and TRBJ1-2; D gene unclear. V was trimmed by 5 bases and J by 3 bases, leaving 10 bases between them. In germline, CDR1 is SEHNR, CDR2 FQNEAQ (reference sequence). This CDR3 contains 13 residues. The CDR3 coding sequence is TGTGCCAGCAGCCGCGTTAGCGACTATGGCTACACCTTC. It codes for CASSRVSDYGYTF.

A word on this clone: At one boundary the junction diverges from the germline segment, which might be a read error. V and J are TRBV7-7 and TRBJ2-5; TRBD2 might be the D (5 bases). Germline CDR1 is SSHAT and CDR2 is FNYEAQ (reference sequence). The CDR3 runs to 14 residues. CDR3 protein: CASSPSGLQETQYF. CDR3 DNA sequence: TGTGCTAGCAGCCCAAGCGGACTGCAAGAGACCCAGTACTTC.

This clone was detected only a few times. The chain links TRBV15 to TRBJ2-3; D is unclear. The CDR3 has 12 residues. Between the trimmed V and J ends, which lost 1 base and 6 bases, there was a span of 5 bases. The germline V gene has CDR1 LNHNV and CDR2 YYDKDF (reference sequence). In nucleotides, the CDR3 is TGTGCCACCAGCAGAGTCCCGGATACGCAGTATTTT. It translates to CATSRVPDTQYF.

The V call is TRBV2, the J call TRBJ1-3, with D uncertain. The V gene lost 4 bases and the J gene lost 3 bases, with 13 bases spanning the gap. The CDR3 covers 15 residues. Germline-derived CDR1 and CDR2 are SNHLY and FYNNEI. The CDR3 DNA reads as TGTGCCAGCAGTGTTGCGGGGTGGGGTGGAAACACCATATATTTT. Its protein product is CASSVAGWGGNTIYF.

The V gene is TRBV5-1, the J gene TRBJ2-7, with 8 bases aligning to TRBD2. The junction had 16 bases not matched to a gene; V was cut back by 1 base and J by 7 bases. Germline values: CDR1 SGHRS, CDR2 YFSETQ. This CDR3 is 17 amino acids long. CDR3 in DNA: TGCGCCAGCAGCTTGCCTTTCTACACGGTAGCGGGGCTGGAGCAGTACTTC. It codes for CASSLPFYTVAGLEQYF. Full variable domain (remainder filled in from reference TRBV5-1 and TRBJ2-7): KAGVTQTPRYLIKTRGQQVTLSCSPISGHRSVSWYQQTPGQGLQFLFEYFSETQRNKGNFPGRFSGRQFSNSRSEMNVSTLELGDSALYLCASSLPFYTVAGLEQYFGPGTRLTVT.

This clone is a singleton in its sample. The chain uses TRBV15 and TRBJ1-1; 9 nucleotides line up with TRBD1. The trim removed 1 base at V and 8 bases at J, leaving 2 bases unmatched. The V gene's germline CDR1 is LNHNV and CDR2 YYDKDF (reference sequence). The CDR3 has 13 amino acids. For the CDR3, the DNA is TGTGCCACCAGCAGAGGGGACAGGGACGAAGCTTTCTTT. Protein sequence: CATSRGDRDEAFF.

This clone was picked up one time. The V call is TRBV6-5, the J call TRBJ1-1; D gene unclear. Trimming pared 6 bases from V and 4 bases from J, leaving 15 bases between. The CDR3 loop spans 14 amino acids. Germline V gene data show CDR1 as MNHEY and CDR2 as SVGAGI. The CDR3 sequence: CASSPDRRFTEAFF. CDR3 bases: TGTGCCAGCAGCCCAGACCGGCGGTTCACTGAAGCTTTCTTT.